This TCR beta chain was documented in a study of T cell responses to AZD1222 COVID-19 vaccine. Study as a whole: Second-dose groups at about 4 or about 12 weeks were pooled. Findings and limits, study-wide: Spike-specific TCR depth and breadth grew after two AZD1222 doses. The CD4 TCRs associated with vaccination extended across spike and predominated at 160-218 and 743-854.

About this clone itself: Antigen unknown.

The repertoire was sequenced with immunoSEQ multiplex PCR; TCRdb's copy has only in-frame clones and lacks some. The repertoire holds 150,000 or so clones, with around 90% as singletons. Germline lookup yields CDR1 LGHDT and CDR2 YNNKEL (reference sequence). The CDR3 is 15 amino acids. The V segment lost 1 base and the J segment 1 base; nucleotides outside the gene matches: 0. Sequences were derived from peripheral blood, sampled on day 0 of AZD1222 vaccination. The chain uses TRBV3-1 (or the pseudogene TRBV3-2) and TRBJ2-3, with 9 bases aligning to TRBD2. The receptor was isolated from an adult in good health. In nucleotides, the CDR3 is TGTGCCAGCAGCCAAGTAGCGGGGGGCACAGATACGCAGTATTTT. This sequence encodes CASSQVAGGTDTQYF.